Below, 7 T cell receptor beta chains from the same sample are listed, as sequenced in a study of blood T cells in healthy people across ages (dated by TCRdb to the mid-2010s). To prepare the library, 5' RACE was applied. Sequencing was carried out with an Illumina HiSeq 2500. A second PCR of roughly 7 to 12 cycles was performed with a sample-barcoded 5' primer and a J-beta primer mix. Clones were called with MiXCR by TCRdb after fastp trimmed the public reads at Q25, and only in-frame beta chains were retained. Rows are unified per CDR3 protein, each entry keeping the most common DNA and genes. The sample contains 550,000 to 700,000 distinct CDR3 sequences, 27% of them found a single time. The ten largest clones represent less than 20% of the sample. Sequenced input: blood. These receptors came from a woman aged 70-85 years in good health.

This rearrangement joins TRBV28 to TRBJ2-5; either TRBD1 or TRBD2 may fit D (5 bases each). Trimming cost V 5 bases and J 3 bases, with 16 bases left between them. The CDR3 consists of 15 residues. Germline V lookup: CDR1 MDHEN, CDR2 SYDVKM. The CDR3 loop reads CASSPLRGAEETQYF. DNA of the CDR3: TGTGCCAGCAGTCCCCTCCGAGGGGCCGAAGAGACCCAGTACTTC.

The chain is built from TRBV5-6 and TRBJ1-2, with D unclear. This CDR3 has 13 residues. V was pared by 4 bases and J by 4 bases, with 11 bases between. Germline CDR1 is SGHDT and CDR2 is YYEEEE. In DNA, the CDR3 is TGTGCCAGCAGCCCAGGCTTTACCTATGGCTACACCTTC. This codes for CASSPGFTYGYTF.

The chain is built from TRBV7-2 and TRBJ2-5; D possibly corresponds to TRBD2 (6 bases). The CDR3 has 14 residues. CDR1 and CDR2 from the germline V gene are SGHTA and FQGNSA. The germline V and J ends were trimmed by 6 bases and 4 bases, with 15 bases remaining between them. In DNA form, the CDR3 reads TGTGCCAGCAGTCAAGGCGTGGGAGGAGAGACCCAGTACTTC. It codes for CASSQGVGGETQYF.

This clonotype came up a few times. CDR3 sequence: CASTGTSGGPADTQYF. In nucleotides, the CDR3 is TGTGCCAGCACCGGGACTAGCGGGGGGCCAGCAGATACGCAGTATTTT. The V and J genes are TRBV7-2 and TRBJ2-3, with 15 positions matching TRBD2. The germline V gene has CDR1 SGHTA and CDR2 FQGNSA. The CDR3 runs 16 residues. Trimming took 7 bases from V and 4 from J; bases not matched to a gene: 6. The entire variable domain, with the rest obtained from reference TRBV7-2 and TRBJ2-3, is as follows: GAGVSQSPSNKVTEKGKDVELRCDPISGHTALYWYRQSLGQGLEFLIYFQGNSAPDKSGLPSDRFSAERTGGSVSTLTIQRTQQEDSAVYLCASTGTSGGPADTQYFGPGTRLTVL.

The chain carries TRBV5-1 and TRBJ2-2; 9 bases are a match to TRBD1. V trimming: 4 bases; J trimming: 1 base; junction bases outside the gene matches: 5. Per germline, CDR1 SGHRS and CDR2 YFSETQ. CDR3 length: 16 amino acids. CDR3 sequence: CASSAPGQGNTGELFF. CDR3 nucleotides: TGCGCCAGCAGCGCACCGGGACAGGGGAACACCGGGGAGCTGTTTTTT.

The genes are TRBV18 and TRBJ2-2; 7 bases are shared with TRBD2. The CDR3 has 14 amino acids. V trimming: 4 bases; J trimming: 6 bases; junction bases outside the gene matches: 5. Germline values: CDR1 KGHSH, CDR2 LQKENI. The CDR3 bases are TGTGCCAGCTCACTTGGACTAGAACCCGGGGAGCTGTTTTTT. Amino acid sequence: CASSLGLEPGELFF.

This clonotype has more than one count but fewer than ten. CDR3 amino acids: CSVVGGTGSNEQFF. CDR3 sequence (DNA): TGCAGCGTTGTAGGCGGGACAGGGAGTAATGAGCAGTTCTTC. The chain employs TRBV29-1 and TRBJ2-5, with 9 positions matching TRBD1. The tail of the sequence fits TRBJ2-1 better, so the J call may be wrong. The CDR3 loop spans 14 amino acids. CDR1 and CDR2 (germline): SQVTM, ANQGSEA.